This record looks at one TCR beta chain sequence and its context. Its specificity is not known. At one boundary the junction diverges from the germline segment, which might be a read error. In the authors' workflow: Junction-only sequences without quality scores came from ImmunoSEQ, so filtering differed. The assay was immunoSEQ multiplex PCR, and TCRdb's table has in-frame clones only and misses some. The DNA gave D and trimming, while V, J and clone size come from that table. Here the sample spans about 2.4 million clones, 80% to 95% being singletons. These data originate in a study of shared clonotypes between healthy human individuals. Overall study findings and caveats: Naive subsets tended to show greater estimated richness than memory subsets. The sampled material consisted only of blood, and tissue repertoires are likely to differ.

The CDR3 runs 12 residues. The germline gives CDR1 MNHEY, CDR2 SMNVEV (reference sequence). Into CD45RA+ naive and CD45RA-negative memory subsets, the CD4+ cells were split. The origin of this receptor is a man between 18 and 29 years old in good health. Some clones in this sample may be carry-over from other donors' samples. The V gene is TRBV27, the J gene TRBJ2-7; D is undetermined. Sequenced material: naive CD4+ T cells from PBMCs. The subset is: CD45RA+ positively selected. The CDR3 DNA reads as TGTGCCAGCAATTTTTATGGGATGGCCGAGGTTTTC. Its translation is CASNFYGMAEVF.